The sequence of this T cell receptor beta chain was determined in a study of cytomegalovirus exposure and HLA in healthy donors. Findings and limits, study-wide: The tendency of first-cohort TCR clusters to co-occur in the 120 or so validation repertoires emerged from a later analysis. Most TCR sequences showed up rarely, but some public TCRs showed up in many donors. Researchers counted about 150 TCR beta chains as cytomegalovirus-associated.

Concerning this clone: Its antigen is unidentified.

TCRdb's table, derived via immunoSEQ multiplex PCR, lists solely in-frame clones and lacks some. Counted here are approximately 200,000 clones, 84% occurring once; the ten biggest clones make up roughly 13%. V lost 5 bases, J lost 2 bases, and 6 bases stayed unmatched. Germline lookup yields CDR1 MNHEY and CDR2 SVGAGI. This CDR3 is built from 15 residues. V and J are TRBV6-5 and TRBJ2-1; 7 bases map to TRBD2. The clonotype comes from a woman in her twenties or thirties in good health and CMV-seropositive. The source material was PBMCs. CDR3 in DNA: TGTGCCAGCAGTCGCGGGAGTGCGCCCTACAATGAGCAGTTCTTC. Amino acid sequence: CASSRGSAPYNEQFF.